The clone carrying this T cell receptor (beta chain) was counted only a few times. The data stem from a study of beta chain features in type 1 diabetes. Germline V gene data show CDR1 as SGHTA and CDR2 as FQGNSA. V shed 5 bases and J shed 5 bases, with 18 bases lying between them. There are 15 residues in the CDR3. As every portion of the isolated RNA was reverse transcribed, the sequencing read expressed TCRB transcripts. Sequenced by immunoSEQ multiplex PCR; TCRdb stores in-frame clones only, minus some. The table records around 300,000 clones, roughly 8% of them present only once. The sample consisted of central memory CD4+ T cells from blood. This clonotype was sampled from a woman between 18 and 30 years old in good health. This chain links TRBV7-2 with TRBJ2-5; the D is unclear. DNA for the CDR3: TGTGCCAGCAGCCCCCGTGCCGGGTCTACGGAGACCCAGTACTTC. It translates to CASSPRAGSTETQYF.